This T cell receptor (beta chain) was recovered during a study of blood T cell repertoires in COVID-19. Study overall: Acute and convalescent COVID-19 specimens originated in the United States, Italy and Spain.

Source study methods: From reference gene primer amplification, estimates of nucleated cell counts were derived. The repertoire was sequenced with immunoSEQ multiplex PCR; TCRdb's copy has only in-frame clones and lacks some. V, J and clone size are those of that table, while D and trimming were read from the DNA. The sample contains tens of thousands of clones, around 80% of which appear only once. The sequenced material came from peripheral blood. The receptor was derived from a human donor in a cohort sampled during active COVID-19.

The CDR3 sequence: CASSQDYGGLEQYF. The CDR3 DNA reads TGTGCCAGCAGCCAAGATTACGGGGGTCTGGAGCAGTACTTC. The V gene is TRBV3-1 (or the pseudogene TRBV3-2), the J gene TRBJ2-7; possible D gene TRBD2, 6 bases. From germline, CDR1 is LGHDT and CDR2 YNNKEL (reference sequence). The CDR3 is made up of 14 amino acids. Trimming shortened V by 0 bases and J by 7 bases, and 13 bases separated the two germline ends.